The 10 T cell receptor beta chains below all came from one sample that was sequenced in a study of blood T cell repertoires in COVID-19. Data came from immunoSEQ multiplex PCR; TCRdb stores just in-frame clones and leaves some out. The sample records fewer than 350,000 clones, approximately 88% being singletons. The source material was PBMCs or T cells enriched from blood (not recorded which). All receptors come from a woman in her thirties or forties who had recovered from COVID-19.

CDR3 protein: CASSPDSANTGELFF. The CDR3 coding sequence is TGTGCCAGCAGCCCAGACAGCGCGAACACCGGGGAGCTGTTTTTT. This rearrangement joins TRBV9 to TRBJ2-2; a weak D match, TRBD1 (5 bases). The germline V and J ends were trimmed by 4 bases and 0 bases, with 10 bases remaining between them. Germline-derived CDR1 and CDR2 are SGDLS and YYNGEE. This CDR3 has 15 residues. The full variable domain, with the rest looked up from reference TRBV9 and TRBJ2-2, is DSGVTQTPKHLITATGQRVTLRCSPRSGDLSVYWYQQSLDQGLQFLIQYYNGEERAKGNILERFSAQQFPDLHSELNLSSLELGDSALYFCASSPDSANTGELFFGEGSRLTVL.

V gene TRBV7-6 combines with J gene TRBJ1-4, with D tentatively TRBD1 (6 bases). Trimming removed 6 bases from V and 5 bases from J, with 10 bases in between. CDR1 and CDR2 (germline): SGHVS, FNYEAQ. This CDR3 region has 13 residues. CDR3 region: CASSLQGNEKLFF. For the CDR3, the DNA is TGTGCCAGCAGTTTACAGGGAAATGAAAAACTGTTTTTT.

The gene calls are TRBV12-3 or TRBV12-4 and TRBJ2-2, with TRBD2 matching 8 bases. The V gene end was trimmed by 6 bases and the J gene end by 7 bases; junction bases not matched to a gene: 4. This CDR3 contains 13 residues. The DNA of the CDR3 is TGTGCCAGCAGGGGGACTAGTGTCGGGGAGCTGTTTTTT. Its protein product is CASRGTSVGELFF.

The CDR3, as DNA: TGTGCCAGCGGGCGCAGCGGTGCAGATACGCAGTATTTT. Translated: CASGRSGADTQYF. This chain uses TRBV27 with TRBJ2-3; weak D call: TRBD2 (5 bases). This CDR3 contains 13 residues. V was cut by 8 bases and J by 4 bases, with 13 bases left in between. CDR1 and CDR2 from the germline V gene are MNHEY and SMNVEV (reference sequence).

This clone was detected only once. This chain joins TRBV7-2 and TRBJ1-5, with D maybe TRBD1 (6 bases). Trimming stripped 3 bases from V and 3 bases from J, with 9 bases between. There are 14 residues in the CDR3. Germline V CDR1 and CDR2: SGHTA, FQGNSA. As DNA, the CDR3 is TGTGCCAGCAGCTTGGACAGCTACAATCAGCCCCAGCATTTT. Its protein is CASSLDSYNQPQHF.

CDR3 sequence (DNA): TGTGCCAGCAGCCCTTTGCGGGAGGGGGCCGAGCAGTACTTC. Its protein is CASSPLREGAEQYF. The chain employs TRBV11-1 and TRBJ2-7, with 9 bases identical to TRBD2. There are 14 residues in the CDR3. Germline values: CDR1 SGHAT, CDR2 FQDESV (reference sequence). V lost 5 bases to trimming and J lost 6 bases; unmatched junction nucleotides: 8. The full variable domain, in which reference TRBV11-1 and TRBJ2-7 provide the parts outside the CDR3, is EAEVAQSPRYKITEKSQAVAFWCDPISGHATLYWYRQILGQGPELLVQFQDESVVDDSQLPKDRFSAERLKGVDSTLKIQPAELGDSAMYLCASSPLREGAEQYFGPGTRLTVT.

The rearrangement links TRBV27 to TRBJ1-1; D is uncertain. V shed 5 bases and J shed 4 bases, with 14 bases lying between them. The CDR3 spans 14 residues. Germline loops: CDR1 MNHEY, CDR2 SMNVEV (reference sequence). The CDR3 loop is CASSPILRGTEAFF. The CDR3 coding sequence is TGTGCCAGCAGTCCGATACTTCGGGGCACTGAAGCTTTCTTT.

This chain joins TRBV27 and TRBJ1-2; D uncertain. Trimming removed 4 bases at V and 3 bases at J, with 9 bases between. The germline CDR1 and CDR2 sequences are MNHEY and SMNVEV (reference sequence). This CDR3 spans 13 amino acids. CDR3 loop: CASSSATHYGYTF. CDR3 sequence (DNA): TGTGCCAGCAGTTCAGCGACGCACTATGGCTACACCTTC.

This rearrangement joins TRBV2 to TRBJ2-7, with 11 bases matching TRBD1. The CDR3 extends over 16 amino acids. Germline lookup yields CDR1 SNHLY and CDR2 FYNNEI. V was clipped by 7 bases and J by 1 base; unmatched bases: 9. Written as DNA, the CDR3 is TGTGCCAGCAAACGGACAGGGGGCGTACAATCCTACGAGCAGTACTTC. This codes for CASKRTGGVQSYEQYF.

The gene calls are TRBV28 and TRBJ1-1, with a tentative D call TRBD1 (5 bases). The germline CDR1 and CDR2 sequences are MDHEN and SYDVKM. This CDR3 region has 13 residues. The V gene lost 8 bases and the J gene lost 1 base, with 11 bases spanning the gap. The CDR3 DNA is TGTGCCAGCGGAACTCAGGGGAACACTGAAGCTTTCTTT. Translating gives CASGTQGNTEAFF.